This TCR beta chain was recovered during a study of blood T cell repertoires in COVID-19. TCRdb's copy holds only in-frame clones and misses some; the assay was immunoSEQ multiplex PCR. The data contain 85,000 to 100,000 clones, less than 75% of them singletons. V was cut by 2 bases and J by 2 bases, with 18 bases left in between. Germline CDR1 reads GTSNPN; CDR2 reads SVGIG (reference sequence). This CDR3 spans 16 amino acids. This sequence was found in a woman aged 55-69 years in a cohort sampled during active or convalescent COVID-19. The sample was peripheral blood. The rearrangement uses TRBV30 and TRBJ2-5; maybe TRBD1 (6 bases). The CDR3 nucleotides are TGTGCCTGGAGTCCCCCCCAGGGGATACGGCAAGAGACCCAGTACTTC. Protein sequence: CAWSPPQGIRQETQYF.